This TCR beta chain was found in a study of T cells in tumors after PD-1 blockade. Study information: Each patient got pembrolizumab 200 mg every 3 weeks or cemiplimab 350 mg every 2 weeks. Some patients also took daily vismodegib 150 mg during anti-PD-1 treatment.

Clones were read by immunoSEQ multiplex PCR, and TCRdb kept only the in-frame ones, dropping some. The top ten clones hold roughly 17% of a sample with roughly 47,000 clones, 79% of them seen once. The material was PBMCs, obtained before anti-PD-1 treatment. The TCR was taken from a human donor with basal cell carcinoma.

The CDR3 bases are TGCGCCAGCGCAGGACCGAGCACAGATACGCAGTATTTT. The encoded protein is CASAGPSTDTQYF. The chain couples TRBV5-1 to TRBJ2-3; D gene unclear. Germline assignment: CDR1 SGHRS and CDR2 YFSETQ. The V end lost 7 bases, the J end lost 0 bases, and 9 bases lay between the germline ends. This CDR3 has 13 residues.